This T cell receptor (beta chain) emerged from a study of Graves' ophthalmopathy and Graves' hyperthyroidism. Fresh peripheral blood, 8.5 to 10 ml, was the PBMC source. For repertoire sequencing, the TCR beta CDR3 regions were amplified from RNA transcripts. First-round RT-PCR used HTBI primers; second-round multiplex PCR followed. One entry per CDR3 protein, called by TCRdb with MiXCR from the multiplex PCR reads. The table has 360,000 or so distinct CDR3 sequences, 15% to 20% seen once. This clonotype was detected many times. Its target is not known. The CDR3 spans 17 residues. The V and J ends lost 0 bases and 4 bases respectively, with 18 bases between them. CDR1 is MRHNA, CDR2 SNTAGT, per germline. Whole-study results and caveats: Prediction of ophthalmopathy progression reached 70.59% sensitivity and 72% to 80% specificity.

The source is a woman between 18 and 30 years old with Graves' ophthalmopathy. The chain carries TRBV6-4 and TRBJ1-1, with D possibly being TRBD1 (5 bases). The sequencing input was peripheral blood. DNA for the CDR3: TGTGCCAGCAGTGACTCGCCAGCTTCGGCGGGGGGCACTGAAGCTTTCTTT. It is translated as CASSDSPASAGGTEAFF.